Below, 21 T cell receptor beta chains from the same sample are listed, as sequenced in a study of CD8+ T cells in alopecia areata. This sample's treatment: oral pan-JAK inhibitor, 5-10 mg twice daily. Sequencing templates came from extracted RNA that was reverse transcribed into cDNA. TCRdb's copy holds only in-frame clones and misses some; the assay was immunoSEQ multiplex PCR. The sample records 150,000 to 200,000 clones, roughly 58% being singletons. The material sequenced was CD4+ T cells sorted from blood, taken at approximately week 55, from a patient treated with tofacitinib. All receptors come from a human donor with alopecia areata.

The chain joins TRBV9 to TRBJ2-5; a weak D match, TRBD1 (6 bases). Germline assignment: CDR1 SGDLS and CDR2 YYNGEE. The CDR3 has 17 residues. With 1 base removed from V and 2 bases from J, the gap between germline ends came to 18 bases. Here the CDR3 DNA reads TGTGCCAGCAGCGTAACCGGGACACCCAATAGTCAAGAGACCCAGTACTTC. It translates to CASSVTGTPNSQETQYF.

Only a few counts were recorded for this clone. This chain links TRBV19 with TRBJ2-1; D remains ambiguous. With 4 bases removed from V and 12 bases from J, the gap between germline ends came to 22 bases. Looked up from germline, CDR1 is LNHDA and CDR2 is SQIVND (reference sequence). The CDR3 contains 15 residues. The CDR3 is CASSTNPSLLPAQFF. CDR3 DNA sequence: TGTGCCAGTAGTACAAATCCCTCCCTCCTACCAGCGCAGTTCTTC.

The chain couples TRBV5-1 to TRBJ1-1; TRBD1 matches 10 bases. After removal of 3 bases from V and 5 bases from J, the junction contained 4 bases not matched to a gene. Germline V gene sequence: CDR1 SGHRS, CDR2 YFSETQ. This CDR3 contains 14 residues. The CDR3 spells CASSSGTGETEAFF. In nucleotides, the CDR3 is TGCGCCAGCAGCTCCGGGACAGGGGAAACTGAAGCTTTCTTT.

The CDR3 nucleotides read TGTGCCAGCGGGGACACTGACTTCTCTGGGGCCAACGTCCTGACTTTC. Its protein product is CASGDTDFSGANVLTF. The genes are TRBV7-9 and TRBJ2-6; possible D gene TRBD1, 6 bases. The length of the CDR3 is 16 residues. Trimming removed 8 bases from V and 0 bases from J, with 14 bases in between. Germline lookup yields CDR1 SEHNR and CDR2 FQNEAQ (reference sequence).

This clone appeared a few times. The CDR3 coding sequence is TGTGCCTGGAGTGTTTATAGTGTGAGCTCTGGAAACACCATATATTTT. Its translation: CAWSVYSVSSGNTIYF. The chain employs TRBV30 and TRBJ1-3; D remains ambiguous. CDR1 is GTSNPN and CDR2 is SVGIG in the germline V gene (reference sequence). Trimming removed 0 bases from V and 0 bases from J, with 12 bases in between. This CDR3 is built from 16 residues.

The chain carries TRBV30 and TRBJ1-6, with a possible D match to TRBD1 (6 bases). V dropped 2 bases and J dropped 8 bases, with 16 bases sitting between them. Germline V CDR1 and CDR2: GTSNPN, SVGIG (reference sequence). The CDR3 has 15 residues. The CDR3 spells CAWSLGRGGYSPLHF. CDR3 in DNA: TGTGCCTGGAGTTTGGGCAGGGGCGGGTATTCACCCCTCCACTTT.

The gene calls are TRBV7-9 and TRBJ1-1, with unresolved D. The germline V and J ends were trimmed by 0 bases and 2 bases, with 19 bases remaining between them. Germline assignment: CDR1 SEHNR and CDR2 FQNEAQ (reference sequence). There are 18 residues in the CDR3. The CDR3 is CASSLAVGGPQPNTEAFF. In DNA form, the CDR3 reads TGTGCCAGCAGCTTAGCTGTTGGCGGCCCCCAACCCAACACTGAAGCTTTCTTT.

The chain couples TRBV29-1 to TRBJ2-7, with 8 nucleotides matching TRBD1. In germline, CDR1 is SQVTM, CDR2 ANQGSEA. The CDR3 sequence is 14 residues long. V gave up 4 bases and J gave up 2 bases; unmatched junction bases: 7. The CDR3 DNA reads as TGCAGCGTTGGAACCGGGACAGGACCCTACGAGCAGTACTTC. Translating it yields CSVGTGTGPYEQYF.

The rearrangement uses TRBV29-1 and TRBJ2-3, with 9 bases aligning to TRBD2. Germline-derived CDR1 and CDR2 are SQVTM and ANQGSEA. The trim removed 6 bases at V and 4 bases at J, leaving 8 bases unmatched. This CDR3 contains 14 residues. CDR3 bases: TGCAGCGTGCTAGCGGGGTTGCAGTCAGATACGCAGTATTTT. Translated: CSVLAGLQSDTQYF.

The V gene is TRBV29-1, the J gene TRBJ1-4; tentative D call: TRBD1 (5 bases). This CDR3 contains 16 residues. Germline CDR1 reads SQVTM; CDR2 reads ANQGSEA. V lost 1 base, J lost 5 bases, and 17 bases lay in between. This CDR3 is CSVEALAGGRNEKLFF. DNA of the CDR3: TGCAGCGTTGAAGCCCTAGCGGGGGGGAGAAATGAAAAACTGTTTTTT.

This clone showed up just once. This chain uses TRBV7-9 with TRBJ1-2; TRBD1 might be the D (6 bases). The CDR3 sequence is 13 residues long. Germline CDR1 reads SEHNR; CDR2 reads FQNEAQ (reference sequence). The V and J ends lost 1 base and 8 bases respectively, with 11 bases between them. CDR3: CASSLETGFGYTF. In DNA form, the CDR3 reads TGTGCCAGCAGCTTAGAAACAGGGTTCGGCTACACCTTC.

J is TRBJ2-3 and V is TRBV19; TRBD1 agrees at 8 bases. Germline CDR1 and CDR2: LNHDA and SQIVND (reference sequence). Trimming cost V 3 bases and J 1 base; bases outside gene matches: 6. This CDR3 region has 16 residues. DNA for the CDR3: TGTGCCAGTAGTATTGGGGACAGGAGCCGCACAGATACGCAGTATTTT. Translating it yields CASSIGDRSRTDTQYF. Together with reference TRBV19 and TRBJ2-3, the CDR3 gives the full variable domain: DGGITQSPKYLFRKEGQNVTLSCEQNLNHDAMYWYRQDPGQGLRLIYYSQIVNDFQKGDIAEGYSVSREKKESFPLTVTSAQKNPTAFYLCASSIGDRSRTDTQYFGPGTRLTVL.

This clone has just a few counts. The chain recombines TRBV6-1 with TRBJ2-7; perhaps TRBD1 as D (6 bases). This CDR3 spans 14 amino acids. V was shortened by 6 bases and J by 3 bases, with 15 bases between the two germline ends. Germline lookup yields CDR1 MNHNS and CDR2 SASEGT. CDR3 protein: CASRPGHLIYEQYF. In nucleotides, the CDR3 is TGTGCCAGCAGACCGGGACACCTTATCTACGAGCAGTACTTC.

This clone was detected only a few times. The chain recombines TRBV19 with TRBJ2-3; maybe TRBD2 (6 bases). This CDR3 comprises 18 residues. From germline, CDR1 is LNHDA and CDR2 SQIVND (reference sequence). V was shortened by 3 bases and J by 7 bases, with 26 bases between the two germline ends. The CDR3 DNA follows: TGTGCCAGTAGTATTTTGGGCGGGGACTTCCCTGGAAGTTATACGCAGTATTTT. It encodes CASSILGGDFPGSYTQYF.

The chain has TRBV6-5 and TRBJ2-7, with 7 nucleotides matching TRBD1. The V segment lost 6 bases and the J segment 1 base; nucleotides outside the gene matches: 9. Germline assignment: CDR1 MNHEY and CDR2 SVGAGI. The CDR3 contains 15 residues. The CDR3 here is CASRRQGMTSYEQYF. The CDR3 DNA follows: TGTGCCAGCAGGAGACAGGGAATGACTTCCTACGAGCAGTACTTC.

This chain joins TRBV6-5 and TRBJ2-3; 10 nucleotides align to TRBD2. In germline, CDR1 is MNHEY, CDR2 SVGAGI. V was clipped by 8 bases and J by 9 bases; unmatched bases: 14. The CDR3 extends over 15 amino acids. CDR3 nucleotides: TGTGCCAGCTCCGATGGAGCGGGGGGGAGGGACACGCAGTATTTT. Amino acid sequence: CASSDGAGGRDTQYF.

V gene TRBV28 combines with J gene TRBJ2-7; D not certain. This CDR3 has 15 residues. The V end was cut by 6 bases, the J end by 2 bases, with 17 bases between. Germline V gene lookup returns CDR1 MDHEN and CDR2 SYDVKM. As DNA, the CDR3 is TGTGCCAGCAGCTCCCCGACCCCCGGAGCCTACGAGCAGTACTTC. This gives the protein CASSSPTPGAYEQYF. The full variable domain, rest sourced from reference TRBV28 and TRBJ2-7, is DVKVTQSSRYLVKRTGEKVFLECVQDMDHENMFWYRQDPGLGLRLIYFSYDVKMKEKGDIPEGYSVSREKKERFSLILESASTNQTSMYLCASSSPTPGAYEQYFGPGTRLTVT.

J is TRBJ2-2 and V is TRBV10-3; 8 nucleotides agree with TRBD2. The CDR3 extends over 17 amino acids. V gave up 4 bases and J gave up 5 bases; unmatched junction bases: 12. The germline V gene encodes CDR1 ENHRY and CDR2 SYGVKD. The CDR3 sequence: CAISVRSSGGYTGELFF. The CDR3 DNA follows: TGTGCCATCAGTGTAAGATCCAGCGGGGGATATACCGGGGAGCTGTTTTTT.

This clone was detected only a few times. The chain employs TRBV2 and TRBJ2-5; D is unresolved. The length of the CDR3 is 11 residues. V lost 5 bases to trimming and J lost 5 bases, with 6 bases between them. Germline V gene lookup returns CDR1 SNHLY and CDR2 FYNNEI. CDR3 bases: TGTGCCAGCAGTTCATGGGAGACCCAGTACTTC. Protein sequence: CASSSWETQYF.

This clone came up a few times. CDR3 protein: CASSLIGQSSTDTQYF. The CDR3 nucleotides are TGCGCCAGCAGCTTGATCGGACAGTCTAGCACAGATACGCAGTATTTT. V usage is TRBV5-1 and J usage is TRBJ2-3; a weak D match, TRBD1 (6 bases). CDR3 size: 16 residues. Germline V lookup: CDR1 SGHRS, CDR2 YFSETQ. The V gene lost 1 base and the J gene lost 0 bases, with 12 bases spanning the gap.

The chain employs TRBV2 and TRBJ1-6; possibly TRBD1 for D (5 bases). The CDR3 totals 13 residues. Trimming shortened V by 7 bases and J by 6 bases, and 10 bases separated the two germline ends. Germline CDR1 is SNHLY and CDR2 is FYNNEI. CDR3 DNA sequence: TGTGCCAGCACCCTGGGGACTAATTCACCCCTCCACTTT. The encoded protein is CASTLGTNSPLHF.